This passage covers 10 T cell receptor beta chains from one sample sequenced in a study of blood T cell repertoires in COVID-19. TCRdb's table, derived via immunoSEQ multiplex PCR, lists solely in-frame clones and lacks some. The sample includes around 260,000 clones, approximately 90% of them seen just once. Sample: peripheral blood. The origin of the receptors is a woman in her twenties or thirties with COVID-19, enrolled during active disease.

The chain recombines TRBV11-3 with TRBJ2-7, with 8 bases fitting TRBD1. The V gene's germline CDR1 is SGHNT and CDR2 YENEEA. The CDR3 sequence is 14 residues long. The trim removed 4 bases at V and 6 bases at J, leaving 8 bases unmatched. The CDR3: CASSSPAGGGEQYF. Written as DNA, the CDR3 is TGTGCCAGCAGCTCACCGGCAGGGGGCGGCGAGCAGTACTTC.

The gene calls are TRBV28 and TRBJ1-2; TRBD1 agrees at 8 bases. Germline V CDR1 and CDR2: MDHEN, SYDVKM. V dropped 5 bases and J dropped 4; count of bases not matched to a gene: 9. The CDR3 is made up of 15 amino acids. The CDR3 loop is CASSSPGQVGYGYTF. CDR3 DNA sequence: TGTGCCAGCAGTAGCCCGGGACAGGTCGGCTATGGCTACACCTTC.

V and J are TRBV10-3 and TRBJ2-2; TRBD1 is a possible D gene (5 bases). The CDR3 has 16 residues. The V and J ends lost 2 bases and 5 bases respectively, with 15 bases between them. Germline-derived CDR1 and CDR2 are ENHRY and SYGVKD. The CDR3 DNA reads TGTGCCATCAGTGAGAACAGTTTAACAGGTACCGGGGAGCTGTTTTTT. This sequence encodes CAISENSLTGTGELFF.

CDR3 region: CASSFDGTGADTQYF. The CDR3, as DNA: TGTGCCAGCAGCTTCGATGGGACAGGGGCAGATACGCAGTATTTT. The chain combines TRBV5-4 with TRBJ2-3; 10 bases map to TRBD1. Germline assignment: CDR1 SGHNT and CDR2 YYREEE (reference sequence). The CDR3 extends over 15 amino acids. The junction had 4 bases not matched to a gene; V was cut back by 2 bases and J by 4 bases.

The rearrangement uses TRBV7-3 and TRBJ2-3; 9 positions agree with TRBD2. CDR1 is SGHTA, CDR2 FQGTGA, per germline. CDR3 length: 14 amino acids. V was clipped by 5 bases and J by 0 bases; unmatched bases: 0. CDR3 sequence: CASSTSGSTDTQYF. For the CDR3, the DNA is TGTGCCAGCAGCACTAGCGGGAGCACAGATACGCAGTATTTT.

The CDR3 DNA reads as TGCAGCGGGGGACAGGGGGCAAGAACAACTGAAGCTTTCTTT. It is translated as CSGGQGARTTEAFF. The chain carries TRBV29-1 and TRBJ1-1; 12 nucleotides agree with TRBD1. This CDR3 is 14 amino acids long. J was trimmed by 5 bases and V by 7 bases; bases with no gene match: 8. CDR1 is SQVTM and CDR2 is ANQGSEA in the germline V gene.

This sequence joins TRBV6-4 and TRBJ2-2, with 13 nucleotides matching TRBD2. The length of the CDR3 is 17 residues. After removal of 6 bases from V and 1 base from J, the junction contained 5 bases not matched to a gene. CDR1 is MRHNA and CDR2 is SNTAGT in the germline V gene. The CDR3 region has the DNA TGTGCCAGCAGGCAACTAGCGGGAGGGATGAACACCGGGGAGCTGTTTTTT. Residues: CASRQLAGGMNTGELFF.

The rearrangement links TRBV18 to TRBJ2-1, with TRBD1 as a possible D gene (5 bases). The CDR3 sequence is 14 residues long. Trimming removed 2 bases from V and 6 bases from J, with 11 bases in between. Germline CDR1 KGHSH, CDR2 LQKENI. DNA of the CDR3: TGTGCCAGCTCACCAAGGGGAAGCAGCAATGAGCAGTTCTTC. It codes for CASSPRGSSNEQFF.

The V gene is TRBV10-3, the J gene TRBJ2-3; maybe TRBD2 (6 bases). V lost 10 bases, J lost 1 base, and 15 bases lay in between. CDR1 and CDR2 from the germline V gene are ENHRY and SYGVKD. The CDR3 consists of 14 residues. The CDR3 region is CATRLGTGTDTQYF. The CDR3 coding sequence is TGTGCCACGAGACTAGGCACGGGCACAGATACGCAGTATTTT.

The V gene is TRBV19, the J gene TRBJ2-1; TRBD1 matches at 11 bases. The CDR3 runs 15 residues. The germline gives CDR1 LNHDA, CDR2 SQIVND (reference sequence). V gave up 5 bases and J gave up 7 bases; unmatched junction bases: 7. CDR3 bases: TGTGCCAGTAGTGACCGGGACAGGGGGGGAAATGAGCAGTTCTTC. This codes for CASSDRDRGGNEQFF.